The clone carrying this T cell receptor (beta chain) was detected ten times or more. Its specificity is unknown. The entry originates in a study of T cell repertoires in cytomegalovirus infection. Across the study: Public signatures in TCR beta pointed to CMV infection and matching HLA type. Study-wide findings and caveats: There were carriers of CMV plus the relevant HLA, and cumulative public TCR beta family frequency identified them. The ex vivo response showed dominance by HLA-C-restricted CMV-specific TCR beta clonotypes.

From the reads, TCRdb called clonotypes with MiXCR, one entry per CDR3 protein. The data show hundreds of thousands of distinct CDR3 sequences, around 24% seen once. This sequence was found in a human donor in good health (CMV status not recorded). Some clones in this sample may be carry-over from other donors' samples. Sequenced material: CD8+ T cells from PBMCs.

The CDR3 DNA sequence: TGTGCCAGCAGTCTCGGACTAGCGGGGTCAGGTGAGCAGTTCTTC. Translation: CASSLGLAGSGEQFF. The V gene is TRBV7-8, the J gene TRBJ2-1, with 12 bases matching TRBD2. Per germline, CDR1 SGHVS and CDR2 FQNEAQ. CDR3 length: 15 residues. Germline trimming cut 6 bases from V and 9 bases from J; bases unmatched to any gene: 9.